Shown below are 32 T cell receptor beta chains from a single sample sequenced in a study of blood T cell repertoires in COVID-19 (dated by TCRdb to about 2020). The library relied on the immunoSEQ multiplex PCR assay. The immuneACCESS repertoire file appears here via TCRdb, limited to in-frame rearrangements. These files lack a portion of the clones; in checked studies, under half of the deficit traces to unresolved V genes, and the cause of the others is not known. This sample holds around 180,000 clones; 70% to 85% were observed only once. The leading ten clones occupy 5.5% to 7.5% of the sample. Sequencing used peripheral blood. The receptors were gathered from a human donor in a cohort sampled during active COVID-19.

CDR3 loop: CASQPDREDEKLFF. The CDR3 bases are TGTGCCAGCCAACCCGACAGGGAGGACGAAAAACTGTTTTTT. V is TRBV6-6 and J is TRBJ1-4; 7 bases agree with TRBD1. The CDR3 is 14 residues long. Looked up from germline, CDR1 is MNHNY and CDR2 is SVGAGI (reference sequence). The J segment lost 8 bases and the V segment lost 8 bases, leaving 11 bases of the junction unmatched.

The chain links TRBV6-6 to TRBJ1-5; TRBD1 might be the D (6 bases). This CDR3 comprises 13 residues. Trimming cost V 6 bases and J 7 bases, with 13 bases left between them. Germline values: CDR1 MNHNY, CDR2 SVGAGI (reference sequence). In DNA, the CDR3 is TGTGCCAGCAGAGCGGGGGGGCCCCAGCCCCAGCATTTT. Its translation is CASRAGGPQPQHF.

Points on this clone: The junction shows a germline mismatch at one end, possibly a read error. The J gene is TRBJ2-1, the V gene TRBV7-7; 7 bases match TRBD1. CDR1 and CDR2 from the germline V gene are SSHAT and FNYEAQ (reference sequence). This CDR3 is built from 15 residues. For the CDR3, the DNA is TGTGCTAGCAGCCCGAACAGGGGTAACTACAATGAGCAGTTCTTC. Translation gives CASSPNRGNYNEQFF. The full variable domain, rest sourced from reference TRBV7-7 and TRBJ2-1, is GAGVSQSPRYKVTKRGQDVTLRCDPISSHATLYWYQQALGQGPEFLTYFNYEAQPDKSGLPSDRFSAERPEGSISTLTIQRTEQRDSAMYRCASSPNRGNYNEQFFGPGTRLTVL.

This clone is a singleton in its sample. The chain uses TRBV4-2 and TRBJ2-7; TRBD1 agrees at 7 bases. J was trimmed by 4 bases and V by 2 bases; bases with no gene match: 5. In germline, CDR1 is LGHNA, CDR2 YNFKEQ. The CDR3 consists of 14 residues. CDR3 bases: TGTGCCAGCAGCCAAAGGGGGCGCGTGTACGAGCAGTACTTC. Translation gives CASSQRGRVYEQYF.

The DNA for the CDR3 is TGTGCCAGCAGCTTAGAGCTGGGGGGTGGTTCACCCCTCCACTTT. Its translation is CASSLELGGGSPLHF. The gene calls are TRBV7-9 and TRBJ1-6, with TRBD1 as a possible D gene (5 bases). The germline V and J ends were trimmed by 1 base and 9 bases, with 13 bases remaining between them. The CDR3 spans 15 residues. Per the germline V gene, CDR1 is SEHNR and CDR2 is FQNEAQ (reference sequence).

The chain combines TRBV3-1 (or the pseudogene TRBV3-2) with TRBJ2-7; TRBD1 agrees at 8 bases. The CDR3 is made up of 19 amino acids. The trim removed 0 bases at V and 1 base at J, leaving 14 bases unmatched. CDR1 is LGHDT, CDR2 YNNKEL, per germline (reference sequence). This chain's CDR3 is CASSQEFLRAGGSSYEQYF. The CDR3 nucleotides are TGTGCCAGCAGCCAAGAGTTCTTAAGAGCAGGGGGCTCTTCCTACGAGCAGTACTTC.

CDR3 coding DNA: TGTGCCAGCAGCCAAGATGTGCAGGGGGGCACAGATACGCAGTATTTT. This encodes CASSQDVQGGTDTQYF. The chain combines TRBV3-1 (or the pseudogene TRBV3-2) with TRBJ2-3, with 7 nucleotides matching TRBD1. V was pared by 0 bases and J by 1 base, with 4 bases of the junction left unmatched. CDR1 is LGHDT, CDR2 YNNKEL, per germline (reference sequence). This CDR3 region has 16 residues.

A word on this clone: Other DNA sequences in this sample translate to the same CDR3. This chain joins TRBV3-1 (or the pseudogene TRBV3-2) and TRBJ2-7; D gene uncertain. The CDR3 totals 14 residues. The ends were cut back, 0 bases at V and 3 bases at J, with 9 bases in the middle. The germline CDR1 and CDR2 sequences are LGHDT and YNNKEL (reference sequence). CDR3 protein: CASSQDLSSYEQYF. The CDR3 DNA follows: TGTGCCAGCAGCCAAGATCTATCGAGCTACGAGCAGTACTTC.

The chain combines TRBV7-2 with TRBJ2-7, with 12 positions matching TRBD2. After removal of 0 bases from V and 2 bases from J, the junction contained 8 bases not matched to a gene. The CDR3 is made up of 18 amino acids. Germline V gene data show CDR1 as SGHTA and CDR2 as FQGNSA. CDR3 bases: TGTGCCAGCAGCTTAGCGAGAGGACTAGCGGGGCTAGCCTACGAGCAGTACTTC. The encoded protein is CASSLARGLAGLAYEQYF.

This clone was seen only once. CDR3 DNA sequence: TGTGCCAGCAGGGAACAGGGGGCGATTAACTATGGCTACACCTTC. Residues: CASREQGAINYGYTF. The chain carries TRBV2 and TRBJ1-2, with TRBD1 matching 9 bases. This CDR3 region has 15 residues. J gave up 1 base and V 6 bases, and 6 bases lay outside the gene matches. Germline CDR1 is SNHLY and CDR2 is FYNNEI.

As DNA, the CDR3 is TGTGCCAGCAGCCAATCGCCGGCAACTAATGAAAAACTGTTTTTT. It codes for CASSQSPATNEKLFF. The rearrangement joins TRBV5-6 to TRBJ1-4; D is uncertain. CDR3 length equals 15 residues. V dropped 4 bases and J dropped 0 bases, with 10 bases sitting between them. Germline lookup yields CDR1 SGHDT and CDR2 YYEEEE. Full variable domain (missing parts from reference TRBV5-6 and TRBJ1-4): DAGVTQSPTHLIKTRGQQVTLRCSPKSGHDTVSWYQQALGQGPQFIFQYYEEEERQRGNFPDRFSGHQFPNYSSELNVNALLLGDSALYLCASSQSPATNEKLFFGSGTQLSVL.

V usage is TRBV14 and J usage is TRBJ2-7; TRBD1 aligns across 7 bases. The germline V gene has CDR1 SGHDN and CDR2 FVKESK. The J segment lost 5 bases and the V segment lost 3 bases, leaving 13 bases of the junction unmatched. The CDR3 consists of 16 residues. CDR3 nucleotides: TGTGCCAGCAGCCAGTTTCAGGGGGTCGGGACCCACGAGCAGTACTTC. Protein: CASSQFQGVGTHEQYF.

This rearrangement joins TRBV5-1 to TRBJ1-3; 7 nucleotides align to TRBD1. With 1 base clipped from V and 1 base from J, the junction kept 5 bases outside the gene matches. The germline CDR1 and CDR2 sequences are SGHRS and YFSETQ. The CDR3 length is 16 residues. The CDR3 DNA reads TGCGCCAGCAGCTTGACTCAACAGGGGTCTGGAAACACCATATATTTT. Amino acid sequence: CASSLTQQGSGNTIYF. The variable domain in full, completed from reference TRBV5-1 and TRBJ1-3, reads KAGVTQTPRYLIKTRGQQVTLSCSPISGHRSVSWYQQTPGQGLQFLFEYFSETQRNKGNFPGRFSGRQFSNSRSEMNVSTLELGDSALYLCASSLTQQGSGNTIYFGEGSWLTVV.

This clone was found once. The V call is TRBV9, the J call TRBJ1-1; maybe TRBD1 (5 bases). The CDR3 consists of 15 residues. Germline V gene data show CDR1 as SGDLS and CDR2 as YYNGEE. Trimming shortened V by 2 bases and J by 2 bases, and 13 bases separated the two germline ends. In nucleotides, the CDR3 is TGTGCCAGCAGCGTCGGGGGACCCTTAAACACTGAAGCTTTCTTT. Residues: CASSVGGPLNTEAFF.

This rearrangement joins TRBV12-3 or TRBV12-4 to TRBJ2-5, with D tentatively TRBD2 (6 bases). The CDR3 is 12 residues long. V dropped 4 bases and J dropped 9 bases, with 12 bases sitting between them. The CDR3 nucleotides read TGTGCCAGCAGTTCGGGGGTATTAGCCCAGTACTTC. It is translated as CASSSGVLAQYF.

The CDR3 sequence is CASSRTPANTGELFF. The CDR3 nucleotides read TGTGCCAGCAGCCGGACACCCGCGAACACCGGGGAGCTGTTTTTT. V usage is TRBV6-5 and J usage is TRBJ2-2, with D maybe TRBD1 (5 bases). From germline, CDR1 is MNHEY and CDR2 SVGAGI. The ends were cut back, 6 bases at V and 0 bases at J, with 11 bases in the middle. This CDR3 is 15 amino acids long.

This clone came up once. The rearrangement uses TRBV6-5 and TRBJ1-4; no reliable D call. The CDR3 totals 14 residues. Trimming cost V 0 bases and J 4 bases, with 6 bases left between them. Germline assignment: CDR1 MNHEY and CDR2 SVGAGI. The CDR3 region is CASSYSRSNEKLFF. For the CDR3, the DNA is TGTGCCAGCAGTTACTCAAGGAGTAATGAAAAACTGTTTTTT.

To note about this clone: The germline gene is not matched at one end of the junction; a read error may be the cause. The rearrangement uses TRBV4-1 and TRBJ2-2, with 11 positions matching TRBD2. The length of the CDR3 is 17 residues. Germline CDR1 and CDR2: MGHRA and YSYEKL. The CDR3 is CARSQVAGGLSGGELFF. CDR3 in DNA: TGCGCCCGCAGCCAAGTAGCGGGGGGGCTATCGGGCGGGGAGCTGTTTTTT.

The CDR3 nucleotides read TGTGCCAGCAGGATACAGGGATTGGGCACAGATACGCAGTATTTT. Its translation: CASRIQGLGTDTQYF. The V gene is TRBV6-5, the J gene TRBJ2-3, with D perhaps matching TRBD1 (6 bases). CDR3 size: 15 residues. V was clipped by 6 bases and J by 1 base, with 14 bases between them. Germline CDR1 and CDR2: MNHEY and SVGAGI.

This chain uses TRBV2 with TRBJ2-5, with 13 bases aligning to TRBD2. The CDR3 spans 17 residues. The V and J ends lost 0 bases and 4 bases, in that order; junction bases with no gene match: 5. Per the germline V gene, CDR1 is SNHLY and CDR2 is FYNNEI. The chain's CDR3 is CASSEAALAGGPETQYF. CDR3 nucleotide sequence: TGTGCCAGCAGTGAAGCGGCACTAGCGGGGGGGCCAGAGACCCAGTACTTC.

This rearrangement joins TRBV25-1 to TRBJ2-3, with D tentatively TRBD1 (5 bases). The CDR3 runs to 15 residues. From germline, CDR1 is MGHDK and CDR2 SYGVNS. Trimming left V 3 bases short and J 1 base short, with 11 bases between. This chain's CDR3 is CASSDSGPRTDTQYF. The CDR3 bases are TGTGCCAGCAGTGATTCAGGGCCCCGCACAGATACGCAGTATTTT.

This sequence joins TRBV6-5 and TRBJ2-1; TRBD2 aligns across 11 bases. Per germline, CDR1 MNHEY and CDR2 SVGAGI. The CDR3 is 15 amino acids. Trimming at V came to 2 bases and at J to 6 bases, leaving 3 bases not matched to a gene. The CDR3, as DNA: TGTGCCAGCAGTTACACGGGACTAGCGGCCAATGAGCAGTTCTTC. Translation: CASSYTGLAANEQFF.

This sequence joins TRBV18 and TRBJ2-7; D unresolved. The V and J ends lost 4 bases and 2 bases respectively, with 3 bases between them. The CDR3 has 11 residues. From germline, CDR1 is KGHSH and CDR2 LQKENI. CDR3: CASSRAYEQYF. In DNA form, the CDR3 reads TGTGCCAGCTCACGCGCCTACGAGCAGTACTTC.

The chain joins TRBV12-3 or TRBV12-4 to TRBJ1-5, with D possibly being TRBD1 (5 bases). The V end was cut by 0 bases, the J end by 8 bases, with 8 bases between. The CDR3 is 13 residues long. CDR3 in DNA: TGTGCCAGCAGTTTAGCGGGGCCGAAGCCCCAGCATTTT. Encoded protein: CASSLAGPKPQHF.

This chain connects TRBV9 to TRBJ1-2; D is ambiguous. Germline-derived CDR1 and CDR2 are SGDLS and YYNGEE. The V gene lost 0 bases and the J gene lost 2 bases, with 14 bases spanning the gap. The CDR3 length is 16 residues. The CDR3 region has the DNA TGTGCCAGCAGCGTAGCGGAGCGAGGAGAAAACTATGGCTACACCTTC. Protein product: CASSVAERGENYGYTF.

This clone was picked up one time. The chain uses TRBV19 and TRBJ1-4, with D uncertain. The CDR3 extends over 13 amino acids. V was trimmed by 5 bases and J by 4 bases, leaving 8 bases between them. Germline V lookup: CDR1 LNHDA, CDR2 SQIVND (reference sequence). The CDR3 sequence is CASSGRVNEKLFF. The DNA for the CDR3 is TGTGCCAGTAGTGGGAGGGTTAATGAAAAACTGTTTTTT.

The rearrangement links TRBV6-6 to TRBJ1-5; tentatively, D is TRBD1 (5 bases). V lost 6 bases to trimming and J lost 2 bases, with 14 bases between them. The CDR3 covers 15 residues. The germline CDR1 and CDR2 sequences are MNHNY and SVGAGI (reference sequence). The CDR3 protein is CASRQEGRGNQPQHF. The CDR3 region has the DNA TGTGCCAGCAGGCAGGAGGGACGGGGCAATCAGCCCCAGCATTTT.

This sequence joins TRBV29-1 and TRBJ2-1, with TRBD2 matching over 7 bases. Per the germline V gene, CDR1 is SQVTM and CDR2 is ANQGSEA. V was clipped by 2 bases and J by 8 bases; unmatched bases: 9. The CDR3 is made up of 14 amino acids. CDR3 protein: CSVESLTSWDEQFF. DNA of the CDR3: TGCAGCGTTGAAAGTTTGACTAGCTGGGATGAGCAGTTCTTC.

This clone was detected only a few times. The chain carries TRBV27 and TRBJ2-7, with 7 nucleotides matching TRBD1. The V and J ends lost 4 bases and 2 bases, in that order; junction bases with no gene match: 5. The CDR3 length is 14 residues. CDR1 and CDR2 (germline): MNHEY, SMNVEV (reference sequence). Written as DNA, the CDR3 is TGTGCCAGCAGTTCAACAGGGGTCACCTACGAGCAGTACTTC. Amino acid sequence: CASSSTGVTYEQYF.

The V gene is TRBV5-1, the J gene TRBJ2-6; no clear D gene. Trimming pared 6 bases from V and 2 bases from J, leaving 9 bases between. This CDR3 region has 14 residues. Looked up from germline, CDR1 is SGHRS and CDR2 is YFSETQ. In nucleotides, the CDR3 is TGCGCCAGCACCGGTCTCCCTGGGGCCAACGTCCTGACTTTC. Translated, it gives CASTGLPGANVLTF.

V gene TRBV19 combines with J gene TRBJ1-6; unclear D gene. CDR3 length: 16 amino acids. V gave up 1 base and J gave up 5 bases, with 12 bases separating them. In germline, CDR1 is LNHDA, CDR2 SQIVND (reference sequence). The CDR3 coding sequence is TGTGCCAGTAGTATAGCAGGAACTGACCATAATTCACCCCTCCACTTT. Protein product: CASSIAGTDHNSPLHF.

V usage is TRBV4-1 and J usage is TRBJ1-5, with D possibly being TRBD1 (6 bases). CDR3 size: 15 residues. The germline V and J ends were trimmed by 4 bases and 0 bases, with 10 bases remaining between them. Germline-derived CDR1 and CDR2 are MGHRA and YSYEKL. CDR3 region: CASSPRGGSNQPQHF. DNA of the CDR3: TGCGCCAGCAGCCCCAGGGGTGGTAGCAATCAGCCCCAGCATTTT.